This TCR beta chain stems from a study of blood T cell repertoires in COVID-19. Study information: Sources were T cells, B-cell-depleted T cells, or PBMCs; the material itself was cDNA or gDNA.

Repertoires were generated with immunoSEQ multiplex PCR, while TCRdb's copy carries only in-frame clones and drops some. This table has a few hundred thousand clones, approximately 83% appearing once. The CDR3 loop spans 17 amino acids. Germline V gives CDR1 LGHDT, CDR2 YNNKEL (reference sequence). Between the trimmed V and J ends, which lost 4 bases and 2 bases, there was a span of 15 bases. The study recruited people aged about 18 to 95 years across more than 20 US areas. Participants' reported clinical history set cohort assignment. The specimen sequenced was PBMCs or T cells enriched from blood (not recorded which). This clonotype was sampled from a man aged 25 to 40 who had recovered from COVID-19. The rearrangement links TRBV3-1 (or the pseudogene TRBV3-2) to TRBJ2-6; D unresolved. The CDR3 DNA reads as TGTGCCAGCAGCCTTGTAACGACTGCAACTGGGGCCAACGTCCTGACTTTC. Translating gives CASSLVTTATGANVLTF.